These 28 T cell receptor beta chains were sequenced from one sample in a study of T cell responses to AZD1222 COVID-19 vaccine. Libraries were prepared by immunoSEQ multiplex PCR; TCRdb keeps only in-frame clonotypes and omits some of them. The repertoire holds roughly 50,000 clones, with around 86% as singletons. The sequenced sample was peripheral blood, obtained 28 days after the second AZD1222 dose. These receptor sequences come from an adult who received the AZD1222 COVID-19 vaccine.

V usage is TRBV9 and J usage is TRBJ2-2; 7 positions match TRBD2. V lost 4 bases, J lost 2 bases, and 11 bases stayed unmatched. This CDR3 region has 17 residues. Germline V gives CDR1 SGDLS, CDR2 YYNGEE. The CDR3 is CASSPLAGGHNTGELFF. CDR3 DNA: TGTGCCAGCAGCCCTTTAGCGGGCGGCCATAACACCGGGGAGCTGTTTTTT.

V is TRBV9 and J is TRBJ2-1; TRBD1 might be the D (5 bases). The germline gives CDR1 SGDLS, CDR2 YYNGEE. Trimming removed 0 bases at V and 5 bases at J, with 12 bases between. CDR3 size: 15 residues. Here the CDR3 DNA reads TGTGCCAGCAGCGTAGATTGGACGGACAACAATGAGCAGTTCTTC. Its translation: CASSVDWTDNNEQFF. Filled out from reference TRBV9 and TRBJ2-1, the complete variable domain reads DSGVTQTPKHLITATGQRVTLRCSPRSGDLSVYWYQQSLDQGLQFLIQYYNGEERAKGNILERFSAQQFPDLHSELNLSSLELGDSALYFCASSVDWTDNNEQFFGPGTRLTVL.

CDR3 amino acids: CAISESGPLIYNEQFF. The CDR3, as DNA: TGTGCCATCAGTGAGTCGGGCCCCCTAATTTACAATGAGCAGTTCTTC. V is TRBV10-3 and J is TRBJ2-1; the D is unclear. CDR3 length equals 16 residues. CDR1 and CDR2 from the germline V gene are ENHRY and SYGVKD. Trimming cost V 0 bases and J 4 bases, with 13 bases left between them.

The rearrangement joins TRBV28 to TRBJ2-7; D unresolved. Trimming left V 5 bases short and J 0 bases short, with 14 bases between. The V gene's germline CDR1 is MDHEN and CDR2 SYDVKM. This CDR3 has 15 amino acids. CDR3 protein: CASSQQRATSYEQYF. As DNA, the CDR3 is TGTGCCAGCAGTCAACAAAGGGCAACCTCCTACGAGCAGTACTTC.

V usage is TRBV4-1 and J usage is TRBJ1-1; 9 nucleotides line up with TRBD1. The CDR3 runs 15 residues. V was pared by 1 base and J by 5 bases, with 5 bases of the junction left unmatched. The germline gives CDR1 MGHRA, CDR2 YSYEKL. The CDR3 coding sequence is TGCGCCAGCAGCCAAGCCTACAGGGGGCGGACTGAAGCTTTCTTT. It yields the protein CASSQAYRGRTEAFF.

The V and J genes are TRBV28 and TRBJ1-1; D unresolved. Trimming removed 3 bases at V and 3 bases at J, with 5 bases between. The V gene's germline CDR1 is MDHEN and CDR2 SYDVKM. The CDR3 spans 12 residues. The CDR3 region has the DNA TGTGCCAGCAGTTTTGCGTACACTGAAGCTTTCTTT. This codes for CASSFAYTEAFF.

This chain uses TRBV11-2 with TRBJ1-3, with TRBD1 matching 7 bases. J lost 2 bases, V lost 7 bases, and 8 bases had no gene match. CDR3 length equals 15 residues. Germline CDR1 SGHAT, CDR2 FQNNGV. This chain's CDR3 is CASTLRGGAGNTIYF. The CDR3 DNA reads TGTGCCAGCACTCTCAGGGGGGGGGCTGGAAACACCATATATTTT.

CDR3 region: CASRGAQSSYEQYF. CDR3 bases: TGTGCCTCGAGAGGGGCCCAAAGCTCCTACGAGCAGTACTTC. The genes are TRBV28 and TRBJ2-7, with D possibly being TRBD1 or TRBD2 (5 bases each). Trimming cost V 11 bases and J 0 bases, with 17 bases left between them. Germline CDR1 MDHEN, CDR2 SYDVKM. The CDR3 has 14 amino acids. Full variable domain (missing parts from reference TRBV28 and TRBJ2-7): DVKVTQSSRYLVKRTGEKVFLECVQDMDHENMFWYRQDPGLGLRLIYFSYDVKMKEKGDIPEGYSVSREKKERFSLILESASTNQTSMYLCASRGAQSSYEQYFGPGTRLTVT.

CDR3 in amino acids: CASSPGDRFYEQYF. CDR3 nucleotide sequence: TGTGCCAGTTCCCCGGGGGACAGGTTCTACGAGCAGTACTTC. This chain connects TRBV19 to TRBJ2-7, with TRBD1 matching 8 bases. J was trimmed by 3 bases and V by 8 bases; bases with no gene match: 9. Per the germline V gene, CDR1 is LNHDA and CDR2 is SQIVND (reference sequence). The CDR3 runs to 14 residues.

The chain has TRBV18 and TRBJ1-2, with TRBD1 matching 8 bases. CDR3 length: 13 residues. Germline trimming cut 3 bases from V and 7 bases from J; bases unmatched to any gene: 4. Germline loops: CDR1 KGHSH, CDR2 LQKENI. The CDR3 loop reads CASSPGTGGGYTF. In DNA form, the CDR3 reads TGTGCCAGCTCACCCGGGACAGGCGGTGGCTACACCTTC. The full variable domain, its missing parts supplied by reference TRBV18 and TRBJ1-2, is NAGVMQNPRHLVRRRGQEARLRCSPMKGHSHVYWYRQLPEEGLKFMVYLQKENIIDESGMPKERFSAEFPKEGPSILRIQQVVRGDSAAYFCASSPGTGGGYTFGSGTRLTVV.

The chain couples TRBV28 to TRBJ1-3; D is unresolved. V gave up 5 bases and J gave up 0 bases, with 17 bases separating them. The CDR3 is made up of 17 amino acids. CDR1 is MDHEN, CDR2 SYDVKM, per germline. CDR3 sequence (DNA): TGTGCCAGCAGTCCACCCGGGATTTTCATCTCTGGAAACACCATATATTTT. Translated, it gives CASSPPGIFISGNTIYF.

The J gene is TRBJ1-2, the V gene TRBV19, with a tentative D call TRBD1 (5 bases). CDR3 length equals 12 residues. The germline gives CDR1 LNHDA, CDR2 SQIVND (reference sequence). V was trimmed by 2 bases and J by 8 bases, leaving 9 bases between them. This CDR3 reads CASSIMGRGYTF. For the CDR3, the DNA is TGTGCCAGTAGTATAATGGGGCGAGGCTACACCTTC.

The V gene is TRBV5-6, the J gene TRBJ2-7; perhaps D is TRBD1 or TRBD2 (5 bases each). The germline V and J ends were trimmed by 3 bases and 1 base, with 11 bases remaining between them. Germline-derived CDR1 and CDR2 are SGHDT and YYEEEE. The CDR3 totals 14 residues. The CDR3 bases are TGTGCCAGCAGCTGGACGGGGCCGTCCTACGAGCAGTACTTC. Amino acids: CASSWTGPSYEQYF.

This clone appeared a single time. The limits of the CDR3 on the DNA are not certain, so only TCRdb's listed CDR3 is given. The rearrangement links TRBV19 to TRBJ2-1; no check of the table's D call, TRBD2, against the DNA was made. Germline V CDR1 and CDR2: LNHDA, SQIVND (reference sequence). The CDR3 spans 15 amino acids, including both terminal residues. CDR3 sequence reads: CASTSGVGSYNEQFF.

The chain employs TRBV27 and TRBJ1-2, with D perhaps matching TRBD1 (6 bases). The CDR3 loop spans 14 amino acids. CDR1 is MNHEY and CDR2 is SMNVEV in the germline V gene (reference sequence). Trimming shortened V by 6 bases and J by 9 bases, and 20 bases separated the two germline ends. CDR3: CASSPTGNLWRYTF. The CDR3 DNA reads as TGTGCCAGCAGCCCCACAGGGAATCTATGGCGCTACACCTTC.

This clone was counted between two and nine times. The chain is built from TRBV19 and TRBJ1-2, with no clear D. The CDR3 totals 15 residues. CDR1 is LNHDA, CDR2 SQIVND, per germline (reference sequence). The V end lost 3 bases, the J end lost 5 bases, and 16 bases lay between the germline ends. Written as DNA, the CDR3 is TGTGCCAGTAGTATGGTCGGTCCCCAAGGATATGGCTACACCTTC. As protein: CASSMVGPQGYGYTF.

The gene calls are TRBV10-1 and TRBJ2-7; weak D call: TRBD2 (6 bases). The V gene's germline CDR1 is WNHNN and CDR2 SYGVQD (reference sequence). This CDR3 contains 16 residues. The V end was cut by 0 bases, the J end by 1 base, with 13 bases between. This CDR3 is CASSESVAAESYEQYF. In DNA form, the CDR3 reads TGCGCCAGCAGTGAGTCGGTAGCGGCAGAATCCTACGAGCAGTACTTC.

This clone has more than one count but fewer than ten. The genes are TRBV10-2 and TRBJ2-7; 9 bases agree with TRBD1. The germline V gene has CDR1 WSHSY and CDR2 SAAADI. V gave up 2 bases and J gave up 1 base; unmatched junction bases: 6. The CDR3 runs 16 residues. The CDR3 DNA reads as TGCGCCAGCAGTGAGCCGGGACAGGGCCATTCCTACGAGCAGTACTTC. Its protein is CASSEPGQGHSYEQYF.

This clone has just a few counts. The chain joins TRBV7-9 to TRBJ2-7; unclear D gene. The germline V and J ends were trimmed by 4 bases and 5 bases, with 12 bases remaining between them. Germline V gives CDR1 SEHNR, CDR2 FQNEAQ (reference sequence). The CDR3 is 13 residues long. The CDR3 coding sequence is TGTGCCAGCAGCTGGGTCCCGGGCGACGAGCAGTACTTC. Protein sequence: CASSWVPGDEQYF.

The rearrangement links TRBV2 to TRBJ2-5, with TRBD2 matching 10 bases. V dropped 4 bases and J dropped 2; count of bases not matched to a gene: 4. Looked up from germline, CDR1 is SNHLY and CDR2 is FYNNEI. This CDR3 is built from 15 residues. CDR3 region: CASSARTSGQETQYF. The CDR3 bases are TGTGCCAGCAGTGCCCGGACTAGCGGACAAGAGACCCAGTACTTC.

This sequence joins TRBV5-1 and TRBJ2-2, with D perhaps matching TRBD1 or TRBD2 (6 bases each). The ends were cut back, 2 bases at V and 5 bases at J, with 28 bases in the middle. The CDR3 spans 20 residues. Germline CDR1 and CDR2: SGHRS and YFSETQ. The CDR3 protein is CASSFRTAGGGARGTGELFF. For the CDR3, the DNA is TGCGCCAGCAGCTTTCGGACAGCTGGTGGAGGGGCACGAGGAACCGGGGAGCTGTTTTTT.

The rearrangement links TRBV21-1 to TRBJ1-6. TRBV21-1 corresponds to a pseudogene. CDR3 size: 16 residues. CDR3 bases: TGTGCCAGCAGCTTTTCGGGGGGCTGGTGTAATTCACCCCTCCACTTT. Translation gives CASSFSGGWCNSPLHF.

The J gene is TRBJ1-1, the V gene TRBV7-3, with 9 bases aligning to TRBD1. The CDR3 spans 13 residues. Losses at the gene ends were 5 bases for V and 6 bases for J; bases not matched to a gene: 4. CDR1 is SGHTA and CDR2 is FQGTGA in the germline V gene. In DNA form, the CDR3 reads TGTGCCAGCAGCAAAGACAGGGGGGCTGAAGCTTTCTTT. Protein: CASSKDRGAEAFF.

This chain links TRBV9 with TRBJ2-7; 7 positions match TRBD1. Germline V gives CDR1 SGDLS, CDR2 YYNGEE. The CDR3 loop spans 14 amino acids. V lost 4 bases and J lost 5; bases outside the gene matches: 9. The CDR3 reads CASSQIGTENEQYF. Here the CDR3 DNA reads TGTGCCAGCAGCCAAATTGGGACAGAGAACGAGCAGTACTTC.

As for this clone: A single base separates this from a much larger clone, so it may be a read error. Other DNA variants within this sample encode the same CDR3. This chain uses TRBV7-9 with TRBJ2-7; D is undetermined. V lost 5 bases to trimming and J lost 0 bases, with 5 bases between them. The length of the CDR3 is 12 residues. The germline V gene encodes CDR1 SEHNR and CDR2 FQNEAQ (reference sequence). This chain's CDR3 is CASSPSSYEQYF. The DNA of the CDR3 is TGTGCCAGCAGCCCAAGCTCCTACGAGCAGTACTTC.

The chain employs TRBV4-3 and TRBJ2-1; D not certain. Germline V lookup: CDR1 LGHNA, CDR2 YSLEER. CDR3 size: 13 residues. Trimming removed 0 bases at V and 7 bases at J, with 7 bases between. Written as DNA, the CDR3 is TGCGCCAGCAGCCAAGACTCCCCTAATGAGCAGTTCTTC. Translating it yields CASSQDSPNEQFF.

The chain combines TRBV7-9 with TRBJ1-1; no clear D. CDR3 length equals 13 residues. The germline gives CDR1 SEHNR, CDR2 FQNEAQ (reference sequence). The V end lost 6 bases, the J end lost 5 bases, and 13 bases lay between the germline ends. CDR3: CASSRGERTEAFF. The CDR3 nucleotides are TGTGCCAGCAGTCGCGGTGAGAGAACTGAAGCTTTCTTT. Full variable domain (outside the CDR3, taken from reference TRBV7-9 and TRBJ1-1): DTGVSQNPRHKITKRGQNVTFRCDPISEHNRLYWYRQTLGQGPEFLTYFQNEAQLEKSRLLSDRFSAERPKGSFSTLEIQRTEQGDSAMYLCASSRGERTEAFFGQGTRLTVV.

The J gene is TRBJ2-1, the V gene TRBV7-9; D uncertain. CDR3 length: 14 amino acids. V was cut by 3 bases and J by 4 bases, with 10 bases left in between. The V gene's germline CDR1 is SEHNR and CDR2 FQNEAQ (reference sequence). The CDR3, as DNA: TGTGCCAGCAGCTTCTGGGATGAATACAATGAGCAGTTCTTC. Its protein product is CASSFWDEYNEQFF.